The source of this TCR beta chain is a study of identical twins. Worth noting for this clonotype: Its target is unknown.

TCRdb processed the 5' RACE reads anew with MiXCR; each CDR3 protein has one entry. The sample has approximately 240,000 distinct CDR3 sequences; around 15% are singletons. Regarding the study as a whole: Donors were not followed over many years; analysis was cross-sectional. Memory repertoires showed no such pattern, whereas abundant cord blood beta clonotypes carried fewer insertions.

Trimming stripped 2 bases from V and 6 bases from J, with 11 bases between. The CDR3 consists of 14 residues. Germline V gene lookup returns CDR1 SGHTA and CDR2 FQGNSA. The sequence came from a woman aged 18 to 35 in good health. The chain recombines TRBV7-2 with TRBJ1-5; D unresolved. The sample taken for sequencing was memory (CD45RO+) T cells sorted from blood. CDR3 coding DNA: TGTGCCAGCAGCTTACTAGGTGCTGCTCAGCCCCAGCATTTT. Its protein product is CASSLLGAAQPQHF.